A single sample is the source of the 19 T cell receptor beta chains below, sequenced in a study of regulatory T cells in long-lasting Graves disease. Arm-PCR with iRepertoire HTBI primers amplified the CDR3 regions for these TCR beta libraries. TCRdb reprocessed the multiplex PCR reads via MiXCR and lists one record per CDR3 protein. This sample has 600,000 to 800,000 distinct CDR3 sequences, with around 30% found just once. Time point noted: persistent/refractory GD, antithyroid drugs over 5 years with positive TRAb. After RNA was extracted from PBMCs, the TCR library was made from it. The sequenced sample was peripheral blood mononuclear cells (PBMCs), obtained when the disease was refractory, from a patient treated with antithyroid drugs. These receptor sequences come from a female donor with Graves disease.

The table lists this clonotype with a few counts. The CDR3 reads CASSSLGLAGDSYEQYF. The CDR3 nucleotides are TGTGCCAGCAGTTCCCTGGGACTAGCGGGGGACTCCTACGAGCAGTACTTC. This chain joins TRBV6-5 and TRBJ2-7; TRBD2 aligns across 14 bases. Germline CDR1 reads MNHEY; CDR2 reads SVGAGI. The CDR3 has 17 residues. The junction had 5 bases not matched to a gene; V was cut back by 4 bases and J by 0 bases.

V usage is TRBV7-9 and J usage is TRBJ1-1; D call uncertain. Trimming stripped 5 bases from V and 1 base from J, with 11 bases between. This CDR3 has 14 residues. Germline V gene sequence: CDR1 SEHNR, CDR2 FQNEAQ (reference sequence). The CDR3 nucleotides read TGTGCCAGCAGCCCCACAAAGTCGAACACTGAAGCTTTCTTT. Residues: CASSPTKSNTEAFF.

The chain uses TRBV12-3 or TRBV12-4 and TRBJ1-1; D is perhaps TRBD1 (6 bases). This CDR3 region has 13 residues. Trimming left V 4 bases short and J 11 bases short, with 17 bases between. The CDR3 bases are TGTGCCAGCAGTTACAGGGCCCCCTCAGCGGCTTTCTTT. Translated: CASSYRAPSAAFF.

The J gene is TRBJ1-1, the V gene TRBV5-1, with a possible D match to TRBD1 (5 bases). The V end was cut by 1 base, the J end by 7 bases, with 14 bases between. CDR3 length: 14 residues. CDR1 and CDR2 (germline): SGHRS, YFSETQ. This CDR3 is CASSLMGGGGEAFF. The CDR3 nucleotides are TGCGCCAGCAGCTTGATGGGGGGTGGGGGTGAAGCTTTCTTT.

The rearrangement links TRBV28 to TRBJ1-2; TRBD1 matches at 8 bases. The CDR3 consists of 12 residues. Germline V lookup: CDR1 MDHEN, CDR2 SYDVKM. Germline trimming cut 4 bases from V and 8 bases from J; bases unmatched to any gene: 3. The CDR3 spells CASSSGGAGYTF. CDR3 bases: TGTGCCAGCAGTTCAGGGGGCGCCGGCTACACCTTC.

This clonotype was counted only a few times. CDR3 nucleotides: TGCAGTGCTAGAGATAGTGACGCAACTAATGAAAAACTGTTTTTT. It yields the protein CSARDSDATNEKLFF. The chain links TRBV20-1 to TRBJ1-4; no firm D call. Germline lookup yields CDR1 DFQATT and CDR2 SNEGSKA (reference sequence). The CDR3 length is 15 residues. V lost 0 bases to trimming and J lost 0 bases, with 8 bases between them.

The chain recombines TRBV5-1 with TRBJ2-7; D ambiguous. From germline, CDR1 is SGHRS and CDR2 YFSETQ. The CDR3 is 14 amino acids. V lost 2 bases to trimming and J lost 4 bases, with 13 bases between them. The CDR3 DNA sequence: TGCGCCAGCAGCTTTGGCCGTCTGGGGTACGAGCAGTACTTC. Translating it yields CASSFGRLGYEQYF.

In the case of this clonotype: One junction end disagrees with the germline gene, perhaps due to a read error. This chain links TRBV11-3 with TRBJ1-6, with a tentative D call TRBD1 (5 bases). The CDR3 contains 14 residues. Germline CDR1 is SGHNT and CDR2 is YENEEA. CDR3 loop: CANSFGTAESPLHF. In DNA, the CDR3 is TGTGCCAACAGCTTCGGGACGGCGGAATCACCCCTCCACTTT.

This clonotype was seen only a few times. V gene TRBV6-1 combines with J gene TRBJ1-2; 11 positions match TRBD1. V trimming: 7 bases; J trimming: 7 bases; junction bases outside the gene matches: 20. This CDR3 region has 18 residues. Per germline, CDR1 MNHNS and CDR2 SASEGT. As DNA, the CDR3 is TGTGCCAGCACCGCCCGGGACAGGGGGTTGGAAACTTATTCTGGCTACACCTTC. It yields the protein CASTARDRGLETYSGYTF.

In this sample, this clonotype turned up many times. The gene calls are TRBV12-3 or TRBV12-4 and TRBJ1-1; D is undetermined. The CDR3 length is 13 residues. The V gene lost 3 bases and the J gene lost 1 base, with 6 bases spanning the gap. The CDR3, as DNA: TGTGCCAGCAGTTTCGAAGAGAACACTGAAGCTTTCTTT. This gives the protein CASSFEENTEAFF.

This chain uses TRBV4-1 with TRBJ1-1; 7 positions agree with TRBD1. J lost 8 bases, V lost 4 bases, and 10 bases had no gene match. The CDR3 spans 14 residues. Germline CDR1 reads MGHRA; CDR2 reads YSYEKL. CDR3 protein: CASSRPGQSLEAFF. Written as DNA, the CDR3 is TGCGCCAGCAGCCGACCGGGACAGAGCTTAGAAGCTTTCTTT.

This chain uses TRBV29-1 with TRBJ1-1; TRBD1 aligns across 8 bases. The CDR3 consists of 13 residues. V dropped 8 bases and J dropped 4; count of bases not matched to a gene: 9. Germline values: CDR1 SQVTM, CDR2 ANQGSEA. In DNA, the CDR3 is TGCAGCAGCCGACAGGGGAGCGTCACTGAAGCTTTCTTT. Translating gives CSSRQGSVTEAFF.

This clonotype was seen a handful of times. A read error may account for a junction end that differs from germline. CDR3 in amino acids: CASSPTAGTGTNF. The CDR3 region has the DNA TGTGCCAGCTCACCGACCGCAGGGACGGGCACGAACTTT. The chain uses TRBV18 and TRBJ1-1; D perhaps matches TRBD1 (5 bases). CDR3 size: 13 residues. CDR1 KGHSH and CDR2 LQKENI come from the germline V gene.

In regard to this clonotype: Sequence at one end of the junction differs from germline and may be a read error. The J gene is TRBJ2-7, the V gene TRBV24-1, with D uncertain. In germline, CDR1 is KGHDR, CDR2 SFDVKD. The CDR3 consists of 11 residues. In DNA form, the CDR3 reads TGTGCCGCCAGTGATAGAGACAAGCAGTACTTC. Its translation is CAASDRDKQYF.

The rearrangement uses TRBV5-1 and TRBJ1-2, with 7 positions matching TRBD1. There are 14 residues in the CDR3. The V gene end was trimmed by 4 bases and the J gene end by 6 bases; junction bases not matched to a gene: 9. Germline V lookup: CDR1 SGHRS, CDR2 YFSETQ. CDR3 bases: TGCGCCAGCAGCCGACAGGGCCCCTTTGATGGCTACACCTTC. Protein sequence: CASSRQGPFDGYTF.

The table lists this clonotype with a few counts. Here the CDR3 reads CASSQRVLGQGSSGYTF. The CDR3 nucleotides read TGTGCCAGCAGCCAGAGAGTGTTGGGACAGGGGAGTAGTGGCTACACCTTC. The chain uses TRBV4-2 and TRBJ1-2, with 10 nucleotides matching TRBD1. V lost 3 bases and J lost 7; bases outside the gene matches: 14. This CDR3 comprises 17 residues. Germline loops: CDR1 LGHNA, CDR2 YNFKEQ.

V is TRBV3-1 and J is TRBJ1-1; D not resolved. Germline V CDR1 and CDR2: LGHDT, YNNKEL (reference sequence). V lost 7 bases to trimming and J lost 0 bases, with 9 bases between them. There are 13 residues in the CDR3. CDR3: CASTSLVNTEAFF. The DNA for the CDR3 is TGTGCCAGCACCAGCCTTGTGAACACTGAAGCTTTCTTT. Full variable domain (outside the CDR3, taken from reference TRBV3-1 and TRBJ1-1): DTAVSQTPKYLVTQMGNDKSIKCEQNLGHDTMYWYKQDSKKFLKIMFSYNNKELIINETVPNRFSPKSPDKAHLNLHINSLELGDSAVYFCASTSLVNTEAFFGQGTRLTVV.

This clonotype was found a few times. The rearrangement joins TRBV13 to TRBJ2-7; unclear D gene. In germline, CDR1 is PRHDT, CDR2 FYEKMQ (reference sequence). V lost 0 bases and J 4 bases, leaving 7 bases between the germline ends. This CDR3 region has 13 residues. The CDR3 sequence is CASSLGPVYEQYF. CDR3 bases: TGTGCCAGCAGCTTAGGCCCGGTATACGAGCAGTACTTC.

This clonotype has only a few counts. Compared with germline, one end of the junction differs, possibly owing to a read error. The chain recombines TRBV12-3 or TRBV12-4 with TRBJ2-5, with TRBD2 as a possible D gene (5 bases). The CDR3 is 15 amino acids. CDR3 sequence: CASSLGTQSGETQYF. The CDR3 DNA reads TGTGCCAGCAGCTTAGGTACACAATCGGGGGAGACCCAGTACTTC.